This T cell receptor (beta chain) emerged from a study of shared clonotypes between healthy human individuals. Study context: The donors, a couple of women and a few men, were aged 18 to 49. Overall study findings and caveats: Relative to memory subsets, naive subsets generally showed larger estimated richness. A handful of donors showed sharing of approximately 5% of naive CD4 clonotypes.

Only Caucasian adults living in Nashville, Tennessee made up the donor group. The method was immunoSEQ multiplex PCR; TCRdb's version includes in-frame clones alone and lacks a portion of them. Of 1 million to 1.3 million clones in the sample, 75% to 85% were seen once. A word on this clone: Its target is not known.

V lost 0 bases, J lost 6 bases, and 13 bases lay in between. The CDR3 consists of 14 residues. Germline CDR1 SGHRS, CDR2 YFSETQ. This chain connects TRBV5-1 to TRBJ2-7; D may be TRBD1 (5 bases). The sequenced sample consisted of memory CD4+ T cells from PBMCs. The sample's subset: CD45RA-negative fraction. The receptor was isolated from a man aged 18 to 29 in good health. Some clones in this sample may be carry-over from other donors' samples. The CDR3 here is CASSLDGRELEQYF. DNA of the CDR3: TGCGCCAGCAGCTTGGACGGCAGGGAACTCGAGCAGTACTTC.